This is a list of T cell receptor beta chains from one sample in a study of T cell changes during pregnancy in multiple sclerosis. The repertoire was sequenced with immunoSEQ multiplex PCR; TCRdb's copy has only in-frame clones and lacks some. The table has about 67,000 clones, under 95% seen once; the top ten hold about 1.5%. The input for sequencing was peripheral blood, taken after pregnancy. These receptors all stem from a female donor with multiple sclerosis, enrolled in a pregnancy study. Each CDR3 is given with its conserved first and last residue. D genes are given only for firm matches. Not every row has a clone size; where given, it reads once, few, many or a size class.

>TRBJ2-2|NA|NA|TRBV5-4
TGTGCCAGCAGCTCGAAACAGGGTAGGAACACCGGGGAGCTGTTTTTT
CASSSKQGRNTGELFF
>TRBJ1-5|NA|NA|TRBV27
TGTGCCAGCACCCCAATAAGCGAGGGAGGTATCACTCAGCCCCAGCATTTT
CASTPISEGGITQPQHF
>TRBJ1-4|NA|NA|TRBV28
TGTGCCAGCAGTGCCGGGGGGGCAACTAATGAAAAACTGTTTTTT
CASSAGGATNEKLFF
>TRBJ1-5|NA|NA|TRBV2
TGTGCCAGCAGGGACAGTGGCAATCAGCCCCAGCATTTT
CASRDSGNQPQHF
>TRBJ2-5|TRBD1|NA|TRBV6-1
TGTGCCAGCAGTCCCGACAGGGTGGGGGAGACCCAGTACTTC
CASSPDRVGETQYF
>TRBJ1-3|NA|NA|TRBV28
TGTGCCAGCAGTTTAGGGCAATTCGGAAACACCATATATTTT
CASSLGQFGNTIYF
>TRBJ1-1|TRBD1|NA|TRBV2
TGTGCCAGCAGTGTACAGGGGACGAACACTGAAGCTTTCTTT
CASSVQGTNTEAFF
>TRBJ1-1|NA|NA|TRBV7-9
TGTGCCAGCAGCCTAACAGGGCTTTGGGCTGAAGCTTTCTTT
CASSLTGLWAEAFF
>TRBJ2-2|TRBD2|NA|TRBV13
TGTGCCAGCAGCCCTAGCGGGAGGACCGGGGAGCTGTTTTTT
CASSPSGRTGELFF
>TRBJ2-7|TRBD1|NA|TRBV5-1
TGCGCCAGCAGCACAGCCGGGGACAGACCATTCTCCTACGAGCAGTACTTC
CASSTAGDRPFSYEQYF
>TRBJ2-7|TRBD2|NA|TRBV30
TGTGCCTGGGGGACTAGCGGGTACGAGCAGTACTTC
CAWGTSGYEQYF
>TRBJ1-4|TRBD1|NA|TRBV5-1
TGCGCCAGCAGCCCAGGGGGCGTGTTTGAAAAACTGTTTTTT
CASSPGGVFEKLFF
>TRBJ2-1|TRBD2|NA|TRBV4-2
TGTGCCAGCAGCGCTCTAGCGGGAGTACACAATGAGCAGTTCTTC
CASSALAGVHNEQFF
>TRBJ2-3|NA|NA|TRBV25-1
TGTGCCAGCAGCGAGGGGGGGGATACGCAGTATTTT
CASSEGGDTQYF
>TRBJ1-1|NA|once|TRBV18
TGTGCCAGCTCCCGACAAACAGGGATGATGAACACTGAAGCTTTCTTT
CASSRQTGMMNTEAFF
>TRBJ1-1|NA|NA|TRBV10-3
TGTGCCATCAGTGTACGACAAGGGGGTATCGCTGAAGCTTTCTTT
CAISVRQGGIAEAFF
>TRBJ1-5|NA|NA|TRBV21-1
TGTGCCAGCAGCAATTGGTCAGGGGGCACGCGACAGCCCCAGCATTTT
CASSNWSGGTRQPQHF
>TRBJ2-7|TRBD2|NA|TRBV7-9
TGTGCCAGCAGCCCAAAAGGACTAGCGGGAGGCTACGAGCAGTACTTC
CASSPKGLAGGYEQYF
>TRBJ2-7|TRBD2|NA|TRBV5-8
TGTGCCAGCAGCTTTGCAGCGGGACGAGACGAGCAGTACTTC
CASSFAAGRDEQYF
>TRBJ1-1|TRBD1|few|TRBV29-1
TGCAGCGGGGGACAGGGGGCTTCGGAAACTGAAGCTTTCTTT
CSGGQGASETEAFF
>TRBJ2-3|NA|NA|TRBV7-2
TGTGCCAGCAGTTTATCTAGCGCTTCTAGCACAGATACGCAGTATTTT
CASSLSSASSTDTQYF
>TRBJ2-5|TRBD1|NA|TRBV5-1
TGCGCCAGCAGCTTGGCCCGCTCCGGGACAGGGGGAATTGGAGAGACCCAGTACTTC
CASSLARSGTGGIGETQYF
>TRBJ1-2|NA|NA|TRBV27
TGTGCCAGCAGTCGCGGGGCGAACTATGGCTACACCTTC
CASSRGANYGYTF
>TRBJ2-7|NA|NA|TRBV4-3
TGCGCCAGCAGCCTAATAAGGGGGAGCTCCTACGAGCAGTACTTC
CASSLIRGSSYEQYF
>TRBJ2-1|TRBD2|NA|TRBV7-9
TGTGCCAGCAGCTCCCCCATCGGGACTAGCGGGAGTAAGGAGCAGTTCTTC
CASSSPIGTSGSKEQFF
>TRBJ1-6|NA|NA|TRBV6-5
TGTGCCAGCAGGGCGGGCCTATCAGTGGCCCTCCACTTT
CASRAGLSVALHF
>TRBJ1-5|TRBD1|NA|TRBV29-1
TGCAGCGTTTGGGACAGCACGGGAAATCAGCCCCAGCATTTT
CSVWDSTGNQPQHF
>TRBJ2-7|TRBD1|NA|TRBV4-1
TGCGCCAGCAGCCAAGATTCGTCTTGGGACAGGCACTACGAGCAGTACTTC
CASSQDSSWDRHYEQYF
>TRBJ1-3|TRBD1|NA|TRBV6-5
TGTGCCAGCAGTCTGACAGGGGGAAACACCATATATTTT
CASSLTGGNTIYF
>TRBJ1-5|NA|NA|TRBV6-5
TGTGCCAGCAGTAACCGGGGAGAGAGTCAGCCCCAGCATTTT
CASSNRGESQPQHF
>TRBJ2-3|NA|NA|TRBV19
TGTGCCACCTCGTTACTAGATACGCAGTATTTT
CATSLLDTQYF
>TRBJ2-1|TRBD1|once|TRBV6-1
TGTGCCAGCAGAGTAAGGACAGGAGAGGGAAATGAGCAGTTCTTC
CASRVRTGEGNEQFF
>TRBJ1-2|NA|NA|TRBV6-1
TGTGCCAGCCTAAGTATTTGGACAGACTTCTATGGCTACACCTTC
CASLSIWTDFYGYTF
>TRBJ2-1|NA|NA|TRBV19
TGTGCCAGTACCTTCGGGCGACAGACCCACTACAATGAGCAGTTCTTC
CASTFGRQTHYNEQFF
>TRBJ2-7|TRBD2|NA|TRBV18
TGTGCCAGCCAACCCCCCGGGACTAGCGAGCAGTACTTC
CASQPPGTSEQYF
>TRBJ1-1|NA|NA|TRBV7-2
TGTGCCAGCAGCTACCACCCCCGGGACACTGAAGCTTTCTTT
CASSYHPRDTEAFF
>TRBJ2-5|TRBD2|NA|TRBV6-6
TGTGCCAGCAGTTACTCAGGCGGAGTGGGGGGGGACCAGTACTTC
CASSYSGGVGGDQYF
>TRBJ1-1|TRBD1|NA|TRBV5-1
TGCGCCAGCAGCTTGGGGGACAGGGGCCCCACTGAAGCTTTCTTT
CASSLGDRGPTEAFF
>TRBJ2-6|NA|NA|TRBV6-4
TGTGCCAGCAGCCCCGACAGTATCTCTGGGGCCAACGTCCTGACTTTC
CASSPDSISGANVLTF
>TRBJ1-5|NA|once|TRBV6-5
TGTGCCAGCAGCCAGGTGCCCGATAGCAATCAGCCCCAGCATTTT
CASSQVPDSNQPQHF
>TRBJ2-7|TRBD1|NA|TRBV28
TGTGCCAGCAGTTTACCGGGACAGGGGTACGAGCAGTACTTC
CASSLPGQGYEQYF
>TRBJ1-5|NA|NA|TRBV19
TGTGCCAGTAGCCAGGGCCTCAATCAGCCCCAGCATTTT
CASSQGLNQPQHF
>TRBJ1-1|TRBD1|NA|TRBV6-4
TGTGCCAGCAAAGGGGACAGGGGTGGAACTGAAGCTTTCTTT
CASKGDRGGTEAFF
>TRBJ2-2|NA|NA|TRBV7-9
TGTGCCAGCAGAGACAACCACGACACCGGGGAGCTGTTTTTT
CASRDNHDTGELFF